This T cell receptor beta chain was identified in a study of blood T cell repertoires in COVID-19. Overall study: Specimens from acute and convalescent COVID-19 originated in the United States, Italy and Spain. T cells, B-cell-depleted T cells, or PBMCs provided the cDNA or gDNA that served as material.

The CDR3 extends over 14 amino acids. Trimming took 2 bases from V and 4 from J, leaving 8 bases between them. CDR1 and CDR2 (germline): SGHAT, FQNNGV. The table came from immunoSEQ multiplex PCR; TCRdb's copy has only in-frame clones and leaves some out. Of some 370,000 clones in the sample, 80% to 90% were seen once. This clone was picked up a small number of times. This TCR derives from a man aged 35-49 years with acute or convalescent COVID-19. The sample comprised peripheral blood. The V call is TRBV11-2, the J call TRBJ2-2; a possible D gene is TRBD1 (5 bases). This CDR3 reads CASSLQGATGELFF. In DNA, the CDR3 is TGTGCCAGCAGCTTACAGGGCGCCACCGGGGAGCTGTTTTTT.